These T cell receptor beta chains were read from a single sample in a study of cytomegalovirus exposure and HLA in healthy donors. The protocol was immunoSEQ multiplex PCR, while the TCRdb copy is restricted to in-frame clones and leaves out a portion. The sample lists tens of thousands of clones, 55% to 75% seen once, with around 12% in the top ten. The specimen sequenced was PBMCs. These receptor sequences come from a man aged 55 to 70 in good health and CMV-seropositive. CDR3s include the opening cysteine and the closing phenylalanine or tryptophan. The D gene is left open where the match is weak. Not every row has a clone size; where given, it reads once, few, many or a size class.

V	J	size	D	DNA	CDR3
TRBV28	TRBJ2-5	.	TRBD1	TGTGCCAGCAGTTCGTTGACAGGGGGAATAGAGACCCAGTACTTC	CASSSLTGGIETQYF
TRBV6-5	TRBJ2-5	.	TRBD2	TGTGCCAGCAGTTACCGGACTAGCGGACAAGAGACCCAGTACTTC	CASSYRTSGQETQYF
TRBV15	TRBJ2-5	once	TRBD2	TGTGCCACCAGCAGAGTGGGTAGCGGGAGGGAGGAGACCCAGTACTTC	CATSRVGSGREETQYF
TRBV19	TRBJ1-2	.	.	TGTGCCAGTAGTACAGGGTCAGGTCTAAACTATGGCTACACCTTC	CASSTGSGLNYGYTF
TRBV7-2	TRBJ2-7	once	.	TGTGCCAGCAGCTTAGCGCTAGCATCCTACGAGCAGTACTTC	CASSLALASYEQYF
TRBV6-5	TRBJ1-1	few	TRBD1	TGTGCCAGCAGGCTGACAGGGGGTTTGTCGACTGAAGCTTTCTTT	CASRLTGGLSTEAFF
TRBV19	TRBJ2-7	.	.	TGTGCCAGTAGCAATCCTAGGGGCGGATCGGACTACGAGCAGTACTTC	CASSNPRGGSDYEQYF
TRBV5-1	TRBJ1-1	.	.	TGCGCCAGCAGCCCTAACAGAAACACTGAAGCTTTCTTT	CASSPNRNTEAFF
TRBV29-1	TRBJ1-1	.	.	TGCAGCGTTGTAGGAGGGCTAGAAGCTTTCTTT	CSVVGGLEAFF
TRBV19	TRBJ2-3	.	.	TGTGCCAGTAGCATGCGGGGCCTCACAGATACGCAGTATTTT	CASSMRGLTDTQYF
TRBV4-1	TRBJ1-1	.	.	TGCGCCAGCAGCCAAGGAACTCTAGGTGGTGAAGCTTTCTTT	CASSQGTLGGEAFF
TRBV27	TRBJ1-4	.	TRBD1	TGTGCCAGCACCCTGGACAGGACAACTAATGAAAAACTGTTTTTT	CASTLDRTTNEKLFF
TRBV19	TRBJ2-2	.	.	TGTGCCAGTACCCTGGGGGGAAACACCGGGGAGCTGTTTTTT	CASTLGGNTGELFF
TRBV29-1	TRBJ2-2	.	.	TGCAGCGTTGGGACTGGTTACACCGGGGAGCTGTTTTTT	CSVGTGYTGELFF
TRBV7-9	TRBJ2-5	once	TRBD1	TGTGCCAGCAGCTGGGACAGGGAGCAAGAGACCCAGTACTTC	CASSWDREQETQYF
TRBV30	TRBJ1-5	.	.	TGTGCCTGGAACAGGGAGTCAGCCCAGCCCCAGCATTTT	CAWNRESAQPQHF
TRBV7-2	TRBJ2-1	once	.	TGTGCCAGCAGCTCCTCCATGACACTGTACAATGAGCAGTTCTTC	CASSSSMTLYNEQFF
TRBV28	TRBJ1-5	.	.	TGTGCCAGCAGTTCAACAGGGTTTGGCAATCAGCCCCAGCATTTT	CASSSTGFGNQPQHF
TRBV10-1	TRBJ1-4	.	TRBD1	TGCGCCAGCAGCTCCGGGACAGGGAAGGAAAAACTGTTTTTT	CASSSGTGKEKLFF
TRBV15	TRBJ1-4	.	.	TGTGCCACCAGCAGAGATGTGGGGGCAGGGGAAAAACTGTTTTTT	CATSRDVGAGEKLFF
TRBV29-1	TRBJ2-1	few	TRBD1	TGCAGCGGACTGACAGGGCCCTTTTGGATCTTC	CSGLTGPFWIF
TRBV5-1	TRBJ2-5	.	TRBD2	TGCGCCAGCAGCTTGCTGGGGACTAGCGGGTTGGAGACCCAGTACTTC	CASSLLGTSGLETQYF
TRBV5-4	TRBJ2-7	.	TRBD2	TGTGCCAGCAGCTTGGCCAGGGCTAGCGGGAGAATACCCTACGAGCAGTACTTC	CASSLARASGRIPYEQYF
TRBV5-1	TRBJ2-7	.	.	TGCGCCAGCAGCTCCCCCGGCGGTGTCTACGAGCAGTACTTC	CASSSPGGVYEQYF
TRBV6-6	TRBJ2-5	.	TRBD2	TGTGCCAGCAGTTCCAAGCGGGAGGGGGAGACCCAGTACTTC	CASSSKREGETQYF
TRBV28	TRBJ1-4	.	.	TGTGCCAGCACCCCCATCGCACGGTCTAATGAAAAACTGTTTTTT	CASTPIARSNEKLFF
TRBV9	TRBJ1-2	.	TRBD1	TGTGCCAGCAGCATGGGACAGGGGGTAATGGATGGCTACACCTTC	CASSMGQGVMDGYTF
TRBV6-5	TRBJ1-3	.	.	TGTGCCAGCAAGGCGGGGGGCTCTGGAAACACCATATATTTT	CASKAGGSGNTIYF
TRBV19	TRBJ2-7	.	.	TGTGCCAGTAGTCCACGGGCCCTCTCGGGATCTGGCGAGCAGTACTTC	CASSPRALSGSGEQYF
TRBV28	TRBJ2-3	.	TRBD2	TGTGCCAGCAGTTCTTCAGGACTAGCGATCACAGATACGCAGTATTTT	CASSSSGLAITDTQYF
TRBV10-3	TRBJ2-3	few	.	TGTGCCACCCAGGGAGGTGTTGTCACAGATACGCAGTATTTT	CATQGGVVTDTQYF
TRBV13	TRBJ2-4	once	TRBD2	TGTGCCAGCAGCCCGGGACTAGCGGGAGGAGCCAAAAACATTCAGTACTTC	CASSPGLAGGAKNIQYF
TRBV6-6	TRBJ2-3	few	TRBD2	TGTGCCAGCAGTTATGGGGCTAGCGGGAGGGGAGATACGCAGTATTTT	CASSYGASGRGDTQYF
TRBV5-1	TRBJ2-1	.	TRBD2	TGCGCCAGCAGCTTAGGACTAGCGGGAGGCAATGAGCAGTTCTTC	CASSLGLAGGNEQFF
TRBV10-2	TRBJ2-5	.	TRBD2	TGCGCCAGCAGTGACCCAGCGGGAATACAAGAGACCCAGTACTTC	CASSDPAGIQETQYF
TRBV18	TRBJ1-4	few	TRBD1	TGTGCCAGCTCCCCCGGGACAGCAACTAATGAAAAACTGTTTTTT	CASSPGTATNEKLFF
TRBV6-1	TRBJ1-1	.	.	TGTGCCAGCAGTGAATTCAGGGACACTGAAGCTTTCTTT	CASSEFRDTEAFF
TRBV11-1	TRBJ2-5	.	TRBD2	TGTGCCAGCAGCAGGGGACTAGATTTGGGAGAGACCCAGTACTTC	CASSRGLDLGETQYF
TRBV11-2	TRBJ2-7	.	TRBD1	TGTGCCAGCAGCCCTACCGGGACAGGGCTCTACGAGCAGTACTTC	CASSPTGTGLYEQYF
TRBV6-6	TRBJ1-1	.	.	TGTGCCAGCAGTGACGGACAGAACACTGAAGCTTTCTTT	CASSDGQNTEAFF
TRBV5-1	TRBJ2-1	.	.	TGCGCCAGCAGCTTGTCGTCTGCGCCCTCCTACAATGAGCAGTTCTTC	CASSLSSAPSYNEQFF
TRBV4-3	TRBJ2-5	few	.	TGCGCCAGCAGCCAAGATCTTTACAGCGGAGAGACCCAGTACTTC	CASSQDLYSGETQYF
TRBV19	TRBJ1-2	.	.	TGTGCCAGTGGGAGGGGATCGTATAACTATGGCTACACCTTC	CASGRGSYNYGYTF
TRBV12-5	TRBJ2-7	.	TRBD2	TGTGCTAGTGGGGGACTAGACTACGAGCAGTACTTC	CASGGLDYEQYF
TRBV9	TRBJ2-3	few	TRBD2	TGTGCCAGCAGCGCCGGGACTAGCGGGTCTGGTACGCAGTATTTT	CASSAGTSGSGTQYF
TRBV14	TRBJ2-1	.	TRBD2	TGTGCCAGCAGCCAAGTGTCAGTACTAGCGGTTAATGAGCAGTTCTTC	CASSQVSVLAVNEQFF
TRBV10-2	TRBJ2-7	few	.	TGCGCCAGCAGTGGTAACAGCTACGAGCAGTACTTC	CASSGNSYEQYF
TRBV30	TRBJ2-7	.	.	TGTGCCTGGAGTTCTTCGGACATGTATCAATACGAGCAGTACTTC	CAWSSSDMYQYEQYF
TRBV19	TRBJ2-2	.	.	TGTGCCAGTAGTATGGGTTCAGGGGCCGGGGAGCTGTTTTTT	CASSMGSGAGELFF
TRBV7-9	TRBJ2-1	.	TRBD2	TGTGCCAGCAGATCCGGACTAGCGGGGACCTACAATGAGCAGTTCTTC	CASRSGLAGTYNEQFF
TRBV7-2	TRBJ2-1	.	.	TGTGCCAGCAGCTTAGCCGAGGCTATCCACAATGAGCAGTTCTTC	CASSLAEAIHNEQFF
TRBV28	TRBJ2-3	.	TRBD2	TGTGCCAGCAGTGGCTCGGGGGGGGCCAACACAGATACGCAGTATTTT	CASSGSGGANTDTQYF
TRBV6-5	TRBJ1-2	.	.	TGTGCCAGCAGTTACGGGGGGGAACTAAGCTATGGCTACACCTTC	CASSYGGELSYGYTF
TRBV27	TRBJ2-1	.	.	TGTGCCAGCAGTAGTCCCAGGGGATCTGGGTCCTACAATGAGCAGTTCTTC	CASSSPRGSGSYNEQFF
TRBV14	TRBJ1-1	.	.	TGTGCCAGCAAGGGGGGGCTTGGTAACACTGAAGCTTTCTTT	CASKGGLGNTEAFF
TRBV27	TRBJ2-1	.	.	TGTGCCAGCAGTTCCCTGTGGTCAGACAACTACAATGAGCAGTTCTTC	CASSSLWSDNYNEQFF
TRBV7-9	TRBJ2-5	.	TRBD2	TGTGCCAGCAGCGCGACTAGCGGGCAAGAGACCCAGTACTTC	CASSATSGQETQYF
TRBV29-1	TRBJ1-2	.	.	TGCAGCGGGGAGGGGGGAAGAGGTGGCTACACCTTC	CSGEGGRGGYTF
TRBV5-6	TRBJ2-1	few	TRBD1	TGTGCCAGCAGCTGGGGACAGACACCTAACAATGAGCAGTTCTTC	CASSWGQTPNNEQFF